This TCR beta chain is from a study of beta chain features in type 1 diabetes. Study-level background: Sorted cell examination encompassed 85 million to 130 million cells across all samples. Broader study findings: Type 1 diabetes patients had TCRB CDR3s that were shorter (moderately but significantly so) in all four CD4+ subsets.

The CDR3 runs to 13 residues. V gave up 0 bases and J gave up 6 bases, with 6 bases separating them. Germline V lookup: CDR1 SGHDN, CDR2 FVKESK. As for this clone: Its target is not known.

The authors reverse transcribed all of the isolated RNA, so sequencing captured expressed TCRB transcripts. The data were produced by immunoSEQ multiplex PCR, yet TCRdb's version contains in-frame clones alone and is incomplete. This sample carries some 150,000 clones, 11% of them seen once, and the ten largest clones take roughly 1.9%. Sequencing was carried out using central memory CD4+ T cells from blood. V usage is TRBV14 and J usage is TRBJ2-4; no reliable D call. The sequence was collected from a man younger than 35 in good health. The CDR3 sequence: CASSQERSNIQYF. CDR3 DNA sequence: TGTGCCAGCAGCCAAGAGCGTTCAAACATTCAGTACTTC.